The 30 T cell receptor beta chains given below trace back to one sample, sequenced in a study of T cell responses to AZD1222 COVID-19 vaccine. Libraries were prepared by immunoSEQ multiplex PCR; TCRdb keeps only in-frame clonotypes and omits some of them. Seen here are about 61,000 clones, around 80% observed once, and the top ten hold 20% to 30%. This specimen was peripheral blood, taken 28 days after the second AZD1222 dose. These receptors came from an adult who received the AZD1222 COVID-19 vaccine.

V gene TRBV9 combines with J gene TRBJ2-3, with 9 bases aligning to TRBD2. Trimming at V came to 3 bases and at J to 9 bases, leaving 5 bases not matched to a gene. This CDR3 contains 13 residues. In germline, CDR1 is SGDLS, CDR2 YYNGEE. CDR3 sequence: CASSGALAGTQYF. In DNA form, the CDR3 reads TGTGCCAGCAGCGGCGCGCTAGCGGGGACGCAGTATTTT.

V gene TRBV12-3 or TRBV12-4 combines with J gene TRBJ1-1; unclear D gene. Trimming pared 2 bases from V and 8 bases from J, leaving 9 bases between. CDR3 length: 12 amino acids. The CDR3: CASSLLGSEAFF. As DNA, the CDR3 is TGTGCCAGCAGTTTATTGGGGTCCGAAGCTTTCTTT.

The V gene is TRBV30, the J gene TRBJ2-1; 14 positions match TRBD2. V lost 4 bases, J lost 3 bases, and 14 bases stayed unmatched. This CDR3 has 19 amino acids. The germline CDR1 and CDR2 sequences are GTSNPN and SVGIG (reference sequence). CDR3 nucleotide sequence: TGTGCCTGGACCGGGACTAGCGGGAGTGGCGATGCAATCTACAATGAGCAGTTCTTC. It codes for CAWTGTSGSGDAIYNEQFF.

The chain is built from TRBV20-1 and TRBJ2-7; 7 bases line up with TRBD1. CDR1 is DFQATT, CDR2 SNEGSKA, per germline (reference sequence). The J segment lost 2 bases and the V segment lost 3 bases, leaving 7 bases of the junction unmatched. The CDR3 totals 14 residues. CDR3 loop: CSASPQGVTYEQYF. The CDR3 bases are TGCAGTGCTAGTCCCCAGGGGGTAACCTACGAGCAGTACTTC.

The rearrangement joins TRBV15 to TRBJ2-5; 16 bases agree with TRBD2. The length of the CDR3 is 19 residues. Germline loops: CDR1 LNHNV, CDR2 YYDKDF (reference sequence). The V and J ends lost 3 bases and 2 bases, in that order; junction bases with no gene match: 9. CDR3 nucleotides: TGTGCCACCAGCAGGGGACTAGCGGGAGGGCGATCAAAGCAAGAGACCCAGTACTTC. Protein: CATSRGLAGGRSKQETQYF.

The gene calls are TRBV5-5 and TRBJ2-5; D gene unclear. Trimming took 1 base from V and 1 from J, leaving 14 bases between them. The CDR3 has 16 residues. The germline V gene has CDR1 SGHKS and CDR2 YYEKEE (reference sequence). CDR3 loop: CASSLMPSNGQETQYF. For the CDR3, the DNA is TGTGCCAGCAGCTTGATGCCATCCAACGGCCAAGAGACCCAGTACTTC.

This chain joins TRBV28 and TRBJ2-7, with D perhaps assigned TRBD1 or TRBD2 (5 bases each). V was trimmed by 3 bases and J by 3 bases, leaving 12 bases between them. Germline CDR1 MDHEN, CDR2 SYDVKM. CDR3 length: 14 amino acids. In nucleotides, the CDR3 is TGTGCCAGCAGTTTCGGGACCTTAAACTACGAGCAGTACTTC. It encodes CASSFGTLNYEQYF.

The chain uses TRBV15 and TRBJ2-1; 9 bases match TRBD1. V was clipped by 0 bases and J by 8 bases; unmatched bases: 5. This CDR3 has 15 residues. CDR1 and CDR2 from the germline V gene are LNHNV and YYDKDF (reference sequence). The CDR3 sequence: CATSREDRGWDEQFF. The CDR3 DNA reads TGTGCCACCAGCAGAGAGGACAGGGGCTGGGATGAGCAGTTCTTC.

The chain has TRBV7-8 and TRBJ2-5; D is ambiguous. The germline V gene encodes CDR1 SGHVS and CDR2 FQNEAQ. V was clipped by 0 bases and J by 5 bases, with 7 bases between them. The CDR3 length is 13 residues. The CDR3 DNA reads TGTGCCAGCAGCTTAGCGGATCTGGAGACCCAGTACTTC. Amino acids: CASSLADLETQYF.

The table lists this clone with a few counts. The chain has TRBV3-1 (or the pseudogene TRBV3-2) and TRBJ2-5; 9 bases fit TRBD1. The CDR3 extends over 15 amino acids. The junction had 4 bases not matched to a gene; V was cut back by 0 bases and J by 5 bases. CDR1 is LGHDT and CDR2 is YNNKEL in the germline V gene (reference sequence). The CDR3 spells CASSQEFGQGETQYF. The CDR3 DNA follows: TGTGCCAGCAGCCAAGAGTTCGGACAGGGGGAGACCCAGTACTTC.

The chain recombines TRBV24-1 with TRBJ1-5; D remains ambiguous. This CDR3 region has 15 residues. Trimming removed 5 bases at V and 6 bases at J, with 16 bases between. CDR1 and CDR2 from the germline V gene are KGHDR and SFDVKD. The CDR3 nucleotides read TGTGCCACCAGTGGCCGGGCCTCTGAGGGTCAGCCCCAGCATTTT. Its protein is CATSGRASEGQPQHF.

The V and J genes are TRBV7-3 and TRBJ1-1, with D unclear. The V end lost 5 bases, the J end lost 3 bases, and 10 bases lay between the germline ends. CDR3 length equals 13 residues. The germline V gene encodes CDR1 SGHTA and CDR2 FQGTGA. The CDR3, as DNA: TGTGCCAGCAGCCCGGACCACGACACTGAAGCTTTCTTT. Amino acid sequence: CASSPDHDTEAFF. Drawing the rest from reference TRBV7-3 and TRBJ1-1, the complete variable domain is GAGVSQTPSNKVTEKGKYVELRCDPISGHTALYWYRQSLGQGPEFLIYFQGTGAADDSGLPNDRFFAVRPEGSVSTLKIQRTERGDSAVYLCASSPDHDTEAFFGQGTRLTVV.

The genes are TRBV7-2 and TRBJ2-5; 10 bases fit TRBD1. Per the germline V gene, CDR1 is SGHTA and CDR2 is FQGNSA. V trimming: 4 bases; J trimming: 1 base; junction bases outside the gene matches: 6. The CDR3 covers 16 residues. CDR3 nucleotides: TGTGCCAGCAGCTCTGTGACAGGGGGCCTCCAAGAGACCCAGTACTTC. This codes for CASSSVTGGLQETQYF.

The table lists this clone with a few counts. The chain links TRBV28 to TRBJ1-5, with 7 nucleotides matching TRBD1. With 6 bases clipped from V and 3 bases from J, the junction kept 5 bases outside the gene matches. The CDR3 has 14 residues. Germline values: CDR1 MDHEN, CDR2 SYDVKM. The CDR3 DNA reads as TGTGCCAGCAGCTCCGGGACAGCCAATCAGCCCCAGCATTTT. This translates into CASSSGTANQPQHF. The entire variable domain, with the rest obtained from reference TRBV28 and TRBJ1-5, is as follows: DVKVTQSSRYLVKRTGEKVFLECVQDMDHENMFWYRQDPGLGLRLIYFSYDVKMKEKGDIPEGYSVSREKKERFSLILESASTNQTSMYLCASSSGTANQPQHFGDGTRLSIL.

A few counts support this clone. J is TRBJ1-1 and V is TRBV30; 10 bases match TRBD1. Germline CDR1 is GTSNPN and CDR2 is SVGIG (reference sequence). This CDR3 region has 15 residues. The V segment lost 5 bases and the J segment 3 bases; nucleotides outside the gene matches: 9. The CDR3 DNA is TGTGCCTGGGAACTAAGGGGACAGGGGTACACTGAAGCTTTCTTT. Encoded protein: CAWELRGQGYTEAFF.

V gene TRBV11-2 combines with J gene TRBJ2-5; no clear D gene. The germline gives CDR1 SGHAT, CDR2 FQNNGV. The CDR3 totals 13 residues. The V and J ends lost 1 base and 1 base respectively, with 4 bases between them. Here the CDR3 DNA reads TGTGCCAGCAGCTTAGCTACCCAAGAGACCCAGTACTTC. Its translation is CASSLATQETQYF.

The chain combines TRBV27 with TRBJ2-3; D might be TRBD1 (6 bases). CDR3 length: 15 amino acids. Trimming cost V 3 bases and J 6 bases, with 16 bases left between them. Germline CDR1 reads MNHEY; CDR2 reads SMNVEV (reference sequence). The CDR3 DNA follows: TGTGCCAGCAGTTTCTTCTACAGGGCCGGGGATACGCAGTATTTT. It specifies CASSFFYRAGDTQYF.

The rearrangement joins TRBV6-5 to TRBJ2-5; 7 bases line up with TRBD1. The ends lost 8 bases at V and 0 bases at J; junction bases unmatched: 9. Germline CDR1 is MNHEY and CDR2 is SVGAGI. The CDR3 runs to 15 residues. The CDR3 sequence is CASRDSPVDQETQYF. In DNA form, the CDR3 reads TGTGCCAGCCGGGACAGCCCGGTCGACCAAGAGACCCAGTACTTC.

The chain links TRBV11-2 to TRBJ1-1; D remains unclear. Germline loops: CDR1 SGHAT, CDR2 FQNNGV. This CDR3 spans 14 amino acids. V was trimmed by 5 bases and J by 0 bases, leaving 10 bases between them. The CDR3 bases are TGTGCCAGCAGCCATCCGCCGATGAACACTGAAGCTTTCTTT. The encoded protein is CASSHPPMNTEAFF. The whole variable domain, filled in from reference TRBV11-2 and TRBJ1-1, reads EAGVAQSPRYKIIEKRQSVAFWCNPISGHATLYWYQQILGQGPKLLIQFQNNGVVDDSQLPKDRFSAERLKGVDSTLKIQPAKLEDSAVYLCASSHPPMNTEAFFGQGTRLTVV.

The rearrangement joins TRBV6-5 to TRBJ2-7, with 7 bases fitting TRBD2. The V segment lost 2 bases and the J segment 3 bases; nucleotides outside the gene matches: 4. Germline CDR1 MNHEY, CDR2 SVGAGI. This CDR3 contains 14 residues. Written as DNA, the CDR3 is TGTGCCAGCAGTTACGGGGGGGAGTACTACGAGCAGTACTTC. This encodes CASSYGGEYYEQYF.

The chain carries TRBV28 and TRBJ2-1; D is possibly TRBD2 (6 bases). The V gene's germline CDR1 is MDHEN and CDR2 SYDVKM. The CDR3 runs 17 residues. Trimming removed 4 bases from V and 0 bases from J, with 16 bases in between. DNA for the CDR3: TGTGCCAGCAGTTCCGGGGGAACAGGACGCTCCTACAATGAGCAGTTCTTC. This translates into CASSSGGTGRSYNEQFF.

This clone turned up a few times. The chain employs TRBV21-1 and TRBJ2-1; the table's D call, TRBD2, has no DNA check behind it. TRBV21-1 is deemed a pseudogene. The CDR3 is 16 amino acids. DNA for the CDR3: TGTGCCAGCAGCAAAGAGGAGACTAGCGGGAGAAATGAGCAGTTCTTC. Protein product: CASSKEETSGRNEQFF.

The J gene is TRBJ1-1, the V gene TRBV4-2; D is ambiguous. Trimming took 0 bases from V and 9 from J, leaving 14 bases between them. Germline-derived CDR1 and CDR2 are LGHNA and YNFKEQ. The CDR3 covers 14 residues. The CDR3 coding sequence is TGTGCCAGCAGCCAAGATAATTCAGGAGTTAAAGCTTTCTTT. Amino acids: CASSQDNSGVKAFF.

This chain joins TRBV28 and TRBJ1-4, with unresolved D. Looked up from germline, CDR1 is MDHEN and CDR2 is SYDVKM. The V and J ends lost 4 bases and 8 bases respectively, with 11 bases between them. CDR3 length: 13 residues. The CDR3 loop is CASSWSRTEKLFF. The CDR3, as DNA: TGTGCCAGCAGTTGGAGCCGCACAGAAAAACTGTTTTTT.

The rearrangement uses TRBV18 and TRBJ1-1; TRBD1 matches 7 bases. Germline V gene lookup returns CDR1 KGHSH and CDR2 LQKENI. After removal of 3 bases from V and 4 bases from J, the junction contained 5 bases not matched to a gene. This CDR3 has 14 amino acids. The CDR3 loop reads CASSPTGQSTEAFF. The DNA of the CDR3 is TGTGCCAGCTCACCGACAGGGCAGAGCACTGAAGCTTTCTTT. The whole variable domain, remainder taken from reference TRBV18 and TRBJ1-1, is NAGVMQNPRHLVRRRGQEARLRCSPMKGHSHVYWYRQLPEEGLKFMVYLQKENIIDESGMPKERFSAEFPKEGPSILRIQQVVRGDSAAYFCASSPTGQSTEAFFGQGTRLTVV.

The rearrangement links TRBV7-2 to TRBJ1-5, with a possible D match to TRBD1 (5 bases). This CDR3 comprises 13 residues. Per the germline V gene, CDR1 is SGHTA and CDR2 is FQGNSA. V shed 3 bases and J shed 5 bases, with 8 bases lying between them. The DNA of the CDR3 is TGTGCCAGCAGCTTTGCGGGGCATCAGCCCCAGCATTTT. Translated: CASSFAGHQPQHF.

The rearrangement joins TRBV7-9 to TRBJ1-2; TRBD1 might be the D (5 bases). The CDR3 runs 12 residues. With 5 bases removed from V and 3 bases from J, the gap between germline ends came to 7 bases. Germline V gene sequence: CDR1 SEHNR, CDR2 FQNEAQ (reference sequence). CDR3 residues: CASSPGYYGYTF. The CDR3 region has the DNA TGTGCCAGCAGCCCAGGGTACTATGGCTACACCTTC.

The chain has TRBV30 and TRBJ2-3; D unresolved. V was clipped by 2 bases and J by 2 bases, with 8 bases between them. Per the germline V gene, CDR1 is GTSNPN and CDR2 is SVGIG (reference sequence). The CDR3 covers 13 residues. CDR3 DNA: TGTGCCTGGAGTCGTCTTTTCACAGATACGCAGTATTTT. Translating it yields CAWSRLFTDTQYF.

This clone was found once. The genes are TRBV9 and TRBJ2-1, with a weak D call TRBD2 (6 bases). This CDR3 spans 16 amino acids. From germline, CDR1 is SGDLS and CDR2 YYNGEE. Trimming pared 0 bases from V and 6 bases from J, leaving 16 bases between. CDR3 in DNA: TGTGCCAGCAGCGTAGGGCTAGCGACCGGGGCCAATGAGCAGTTCTTC. Amino acid sequence: CASSVGLATGANEQFF.

The CDR3 nucleotides read TGTGCCAGCAGTCTTCAGGGGGCGCGGGGCTATGGCTACACCTTC. It is translated as CASSLQGARGYGYTF. The chain recombines TRBV27 with TRBJ1-2; 8 nucleotides agree with TRBD1. The CDR3 loop spans 15 amino acids. With V trimmed by 5 bases and J by 4 bases, 9 bases remained unmatched. Germline V lookup: CDR1 MNHEY, CDR2 SMNVEV (reference sequence).